This TCR beta chain emerged from a study of T cells in Graves' hyperthyroidism and ophthalmopathy. Diagnoses used clinical symptoms, serum thyroxine and TRAb, thyroid ultrasound and orbital computed tomography. This clonotype was recorded a few times. Its antigen is unidentified. Trimming took off 0 bases at V and 0 bases at J, with 11 bases between the two ends. The CDR3 has 16 residues. Germline CDR1 MNHEY, CDR2 SVGAGI. Broader study findings: Peripheral blood also featured most of the thyroid clonotypes expanded above 0.001.

Amplified TCR beta CDR3 regions derived from RNA transcripts. With the HTBI primer set, the TCR CDR3 went through a first round of RT-PCR. TCRdb itself ran the multiplex PCR reads through MiXCR, one entry per CDR3 protein. This sample has approximately 610,000 distinct CDR3 sequences, with about a sixth found just once. Material: blood. The chain joins TRBV6-5 to TRBJ1-2, with no clear D. This receptor was obtained from a woman in her late teens or twenties with Graves' hyperthyroidism. The CDR3: CASSYSARHTNYGYTF. Written as DNA, the CDR3 is TGTGCCAGCAGTTACTCCGCCAGGCACACTAACTATGGCTACACCTTC.